This TCR beta chain originates from a study of blood T cell repertoires in COVID-19. Across the whole study: Some COVID-19 samples were acute and others convalescent; all came from the United States, Italy and Spain.

Clones were read by immunoSEQ multiplex PCR, and TCRdb kept only the in-frame ones, dropping some. Here the sample spans 160,000 or so clones, approximately 87% being singletons. Germline V gene sequence: CDR1 SGHRS, CDR2 YFSETQ. V lost 0 bases and J 3 bases, leaving 12 bases between the germline ends. This CDR3 contains 16 residues. This TCR was recovered from a woman in her seventies with COVID-19, enrolled during active disease. The source material was peripheral blood. This chain connects TRBV5-1 to TRBJ1-4; the D gene is possibly TRBD1 (5 bases). Written as DNA, the CDR3 is TGCGCCAGCAGCTTGGCCACAGGACGGTCTAATGAAAAACTGTTTTTT. Translation: CASSLATGRSNEKLFF.